This TCR beta chain was observed in a study of T cell changes during pregnancy in multiple sclerosis (dated by TCRdb to the late 2010s). Broadly, across the study: The study examined how the T cell repertoire changed over the course of pregnancy in women with multiple sclerosis.

This clone came up once. Its target antigen remains unknown. The sample holds no much larger clone one base away, and base qualities are not on file. From the germline V gene, CDR1 is SGHNT and CDR2 is YENEEA. V is shortened by 1 base, J by 2 bases, and the region joining them spans 5 bases. Counted from cysteine to phenylalanine, this CDR3 has 13 amino acids. CDR3 DNA is the only sequence kept; it has 39 bases, read in frame from the first base. The library was made by the immunoSEQ multiplex PCR assay. TCRdb holds this immuneACCESS table with in-frame rearrangements only. Some clones are missing; in checked studies, unresolved V genes explain under half, and the rest has no known cause. The sample table lists around 63,000 clones, roughly 91% of them with a count of one. The ten largest clones capture roughly 1.3% of the sample.

The sequencing used peripheral blood, collected after pregnancy. This receptor chain uses TRBV11-3 and TRBJ1-1, with the D segment identity uncertain. This sequence originates from a female donor in good health, enrolled as a control in a pregnancy study. The nucleotides read TGTGCCAGCAGCTTAGTCTTCAACACTGAAGCTTTCTTT. It translates as CASSLVFNTEAFF.